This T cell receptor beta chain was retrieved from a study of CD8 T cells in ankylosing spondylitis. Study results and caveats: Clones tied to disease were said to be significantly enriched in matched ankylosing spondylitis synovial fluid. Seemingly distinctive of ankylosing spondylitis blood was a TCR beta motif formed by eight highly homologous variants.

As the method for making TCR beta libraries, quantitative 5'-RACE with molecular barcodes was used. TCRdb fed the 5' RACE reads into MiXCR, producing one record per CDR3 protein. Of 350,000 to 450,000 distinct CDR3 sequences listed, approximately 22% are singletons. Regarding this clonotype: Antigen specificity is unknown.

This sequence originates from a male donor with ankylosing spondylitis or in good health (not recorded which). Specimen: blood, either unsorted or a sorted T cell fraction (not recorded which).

The DNA for the CDR3 is TGCAGTGCTATCCCGACTAGCGGGGGGGCAAATGAGCAGTTCTTC. Encoded protein: CSAIPTSGGANEQFF. The chain employs TRBV20-1 and TRBJ2-1; TRBD2 matches at 14 bases. The CDR3 length is 15 residues. CDR1 DFQATT and CDR2 SNEGSKA come from the germline V gene (reference sequence). With V trimmed by 4 bases and J by 7 bases, 6 bases remained unmatched.